A single sample gave rise to the 2 T cell receptor beta chains below, sequenced in a study of T cell repertoires in cytomegalovirus infection. TCRdb reprocessed the reads via MiXCR and lists one record per CDR3 protein. The sample holds approximately 320,000 distinct CDR3 sequences; 9% to 9.5% are singletons and the top ten take 3.5% to 4.5%. Source material: PBMCs. The receptors stem from a human donor in good health (CMV status not recorded). Some clones in this sample may be carry-over from other donors' samples.

There are a few counts of this clonotype. The CDR3 DNA reads as TGTGCCAGCAGCCCATGGGGGAACACTGAAGCTTTCTTT. It is translated as CASSPWGNTEAFF. J is TRBJ1-1 and V is TRBV6-2 or TRBV6-3; no definite D call. Germline V gene lookup returns CDR1 MNHEY and CDR2 SVGEGT. The CDR3 is 13 residues long. V lost 6 bases, J lost 1 base, and 9 bases lay in between.

This clonotype showed up just a few times. This chain uses TRBV12-5 with TRBJ1-5; no clear D. CDR1 is LGHNT and CDR2 is FRNRAP in the germline V gene. Trimming pared 1 base from V and 6 bases from J, leaving 1 base between. The CDR3 spans 11 residues. CDR3 residues: CASGLGQPQHF. CDR3 DNA: TGTGCTAGTGGTTTGGGTCAGCCCCAGCATTTT.